This entry lists 24 T cell receptor beta chains sequenced from one sample in a study of T cells after yellow fever vaccination. One entry per CDR3 protein results from TCRdb running MiXCR on the 5' RACE reads. Counted here are approximately 510,000 distinct CDR3 sequences, around a fifth occurring once; the ten biggest clones make up approximately 16%. Source: PBMCs, taken 21 days after the first yellow fever vaccination. Receptors were obtained from a man between 18 and 35 years old who received the YFV17D yellow fever vaccine.

At least ten counts were recorded for this clonotype. This chain uses TRBV6-1 with TRBJ2-2, with D possibly being TRBD2 (6 bases). The V end was cut by 8 bases, the J end by 1 base, with 8 bases between. The CDR3 has 13 amino acids. The germline V gene encodes CDR1 MNHNS and CDR2 SASEGT. The CDR3 DNA follows: TGTGCCAGCCGGGACTTGAACACCGGGGAGCTGTTTTTT. Its protein product is CASRDLNTGELFF.

This clonotype was seen more than once but under ten times. This chain uses TRBV9 with TRBJ1-1; TRBD1 agrees at 9 bases. V trimming: 4 bases; J trimming: 1 base; junction bases outside the gene matches: 5. This CDR3 contains 15 residues. From germline, CDR1 is SGDLS and CDR2 YYNGEE. The CDR3 DNA follows: TGTGCCAGCAGCCCCGGACAGGGGAAGAACACTGAAGCTTTCTTT. Translating gives CASSPGQGKNTEAFF.

CDR3 protein: CASSLVGTSGIRSYNEQFF. In DNA, the CDR3 is TGTGCCAGCAGCTTGGTAGGGACTAGCGGGATACGCTCCTACAATGAGCAGTTCTTC. This chain connects TRBV5-6 to TRBJ2-1, with 13 bases aligning to TRBD2. The germline V gene encodes CDR1 SGHDT and CDR2 YYEEEE. This CDR3 region has 19 residues. V trimming: 0 bases; J trimming: 0 bases; junction bases outside the gene matches: 6.

CDR3 bases: TGTGCCAGCAGTTACGGGACTAATCAAGAGACCCAGTACTTC. Translation: CASSYGTNQETQYF. The chain carries TRBV6-5 and TRBJ2-5, with TRBD2 identical over 7 bases. This CDR3 spans 14 amino acids. Trimming at V came to 2 bases and at J to 2 bases, leaving 2 bases not matched to a gene. CDR1 is MNHEY, CDR2 SVGAGI, per germline.

This clonotype was observed a few times. CDR3 in amino acids: CASSRRVWETQYF. CDR3 DNA sequence: TGCGCCAGCAGCCGAAGGGTATGGGAGACCCAGTACTTC. V is TRBV5-1 and J is TRBJ2-5; D gene unclear. This CDR3 has 13 residues. V was clipped by 4 bases and J by 5 bases, with 12 bases between them. Germline V gives CDR1 SGHRS, CDR2 YFSETQ.

The gene calls are TRBV3-1 and TRBJ1-3; D gene uncertain. CDR3 length equals 15 residues. Trimming cost V 2 bases and J 0 bases, with 8 bases left between them. Germline lookup yields CDR1 LGHDT and CDR2 YNNKEL (reference sequence). For the CDR3, the DNA is TGTGCCAGCAGCCAATTGAAAAGCTCTGGAAACACCATATATTTT. Its translation is CASSQLKSSGNTIYF.

This clonotype was detected only a few times. This sequence joins TRBV14 and TRBJ2-7; D unclear. Between the trimmed V and J ends, which lost 4 bases and 3 bases, there was a span of 13 bases. The CDR3 spans 14 residues. Germline V gene lookup returns CDR1 SGHDN and CDR2 FVKESK. CDR3 bases: TGTGCCAGCAGCCCCGGAGAAGGCCTCTACGAGCAGTACTTC. It translates to CASSPGEGLYEQYF.

This clonotype has more than one count but fewer than ten. This chain links TRBV15 with TRBJ2-4; a possible D gene is TRBD1 (7 bases). Looked up from germline, CDR1 is LNHNV and CDR2 is YYDKDF (reference sequence). The CDR3 is made up of 14 amino acids. The ends were cut back, 0 bases at V and 5 bases at J, with 8 bases in the middle. The CDR3 nucleotides are TGTGCCACCAGCAGAGACAGGGGGGAAAACATTCAGTACTTC. This gives the protein CATSRDRGENIQYF. The variable domain in full, with the rest retrieved from reference TRBV15 and TRBJ2-4, is DAMVIQNPRYQVTQFGKPVTLSCSQTLNHNVMYWYQQKSSQAPKLLFHYYDKDFNNEADTPDNFQSRRPNTSFCFLDIRSPGLGDTAMYLCATSRDRGENIQYFGAGTRLSVL.

There are a few counts of this clonotype. The chain links TRBV2 to TRBJ2-5; possibly TRBD2 for D (6 bases). CDR1 is SNHLY, CDR2 FYNNEI, per germline. The CDR3 is made up of 13 amino acids. V was clipped by 7 bases and J by 4 bases, with 13 bases between them. CDR3 in amino acids: CASTAVGGETQYF. CDR3 in DNA: TGTGCCAGCACCGCAGTGGGAGGAGAGACCCAGTACTTC.

V is TRBV29-1 and J is TRBJ2-2; D is perhaps TRBD2 (5 bases). V was pared by 7 bases and J by 6 bases, with 6 bases between. The CDR3 contains 10 residues. In germline, CDR1 is SQVTM, CDR2 ANQGSEA. CDR3 loop: CSAGAGELFF. CDR3 DNA: TGCAGCGCCGGGGCCGGGGAGCTGTTTTTT.

The V and J genes are TRBV6-2 or TRBV6-3 and TRBJ2-1; D may be TRBD1 or TRBD2 (6 bases each). Germline values: CDR1 MNHEY, CDR2 SVGEGT. Trimming pared 8 bases from V and 10 bases from J, leaving 18 bases between. The CDR3 has 13 amino acids. The CDR3 loop is CASHNWGAGEQFF. DNA of the CDR3: TGTGCCAGCCATAATTGGGGGGCCGGGGAGCAGTTCTTC.

The table lists this clonotype with many counts. This sequence joins TRBV6-5 and TRBJ2-1; perhaps TRBD2 as D (7 bases). CDR1 and CDR2 (germline): MNHEY, SVGAGI. With 6 bases removed from V and 3 bases from J, the gap between germline ends came to 12 bases. The CDR3 covers 14 residues. The CDR3 DNA follows: TGTGCCAGCAGAAAGGGGGGGTACTACAATGAGCAGTTCTTC. It is translated as CASRKGGYYNEQFF.

This clonotype was seen a handful of times. The chain has TRBV5-1 and TRBJ2-1; maybe TRBD1 (6 bases). Germline loops: CDR1 SGHRS, CDR2 YFSETQ. The V gene lost 4 bases and the J gene lost 2 bases, with 10 bases spanning the gap. The length of the CDR3 is 14 residues. The CDR3 reads CASSPRGPYNEQFF. The CDR3 DNA reads TGCGCCAGCAGCCCCAGGGGCCCCTACAATGAGCAGTTCTTC.

Ten or more counts support this clonotype. V gene TRBV7-9 combines with J gene TRBJ2-3, with D perhaps given as TRBD1 or TRBD2 (5 bases each). V was trimmed by 8 bases and J by 1 base, leaving 16 bases between them. This CDR3 contains 15 residues. Germline CDR1 SEHNR, CDR2 FQNEAQ (reference sequence). The CDR3 nucleotides read TGTGCCAGCGGGAAACCCCGGGGCGGCACAGATACGCAGTATTTT. Protein sequence: CASGKPRGGTDTQYF.

This clonotype appeared many times. This sequence joins TRBV12-3 or TRBV12-4 and TRBJ2-2; D is undetermined. CDR3 length: 12 amino acids. The V gene lost 3 bases and the J gene lost 6 bases, with 5 bases spanning the gap. The CDR3 bases are TGTGCCAGCAGTTTCAGTGCCGGGGAGCTGTTTTTT. It codes for CASSFSAGELFF.

The chain couples TRBV5-1 to TRBJ1-6; tentative D call: TRBD1 (6 bases). From germline, CDR1 is SGHRS and CDR2 YFSETQ. The CDR3 spans 16 residues. The V gene lost 3 bases and the J gene lost 8 bases, with 18 bases spanning the gap. The CDR3 loop reads CASSWGLGGSYSPLHF. In DNA form, the CDR3 reads TGCGCCAGCAGCTGGGGGCTGGGAGGGTCATATTCACCCCTCCACTTT.

In its sample, this clonotype was seen a few times. The gene calls are TRBV11-2 and TRBJ2-5; no clear D. Germline CDR1 and CDR2: SGHAT and FQNNGV. CDR3 length: 12 residues. Trimming left V 2 bases short and J 4 bases short, with 5 bases between. The CDR3 spells CASSLSSETQYF. In nucleotides, the CDR3 is TGTGCCAGCAGCTTATCTTCAGAGACCCAGTACTTC. The whole variable domain, filled in from reference TRBV11-2 and TRBJ2-5, reads EAGVAQSPRYKIIEKRQSVAFWCNPISGHATLYWYQQILGQGPKLLIQFQNNGVVDDSQLPKDRFSAERLKGVDSTLKIQPAKLEDSAVYLCASSLSSETQYFGPGTRLLVL.

In its sample, this clonotype was seen a few times. V and J are TRBV7-2 and TRBJ1-1; D gene unclear. Germline CDR1 and CDR2: SGHTA and FQGNSA. The CDR3 sequence is 11 residues long. Trimming shortened V by 3 bases and J by 11 bases, and 10 bases separated the two germline ends. CDR3 nucleotide sequence: TGTGCCAGCAGCTTTGTGGAGAAGGCTTTCTTT. This sequence encodes CASSFVEKAFF.

This clonotype was counted between two and nine times. CDR3 nucleotides: TGCAGTGCTAGACCGTTCCGGGGCAATCAGCCCCAGCATTTT. This translates into CSARPFRGNQPQHF. The chain carries TRBV20-1 and TRBJ1-5; unclear D gene. The V gene's germline CDR1 is DFQATT and CDR2 SNEGSKA (reference sequence). This CDR3 is 14 amino acids long. Trimming pared 2 bases from V and 2 bases from J, leaving 10 bases between.

The gene calls are TRBV6-2 or TRBV6-3 and TRBJ1-6, with unresolved D. This CDR3 is built from 12 residues. V was shortened by 8 bases and J by 6 bases, with 8 bases between the two germline ends. The germline V gene has CDR1 MNHEY and CDR2 SVGEGT. Here the CDR3 reads CASRDSNSPLHF. For the CDR3, the DNA is TGTGCCAGCCGGGATTCTAATTCACCCCTCCACTTT.

This chain uses TRBV7-3 with TRBJ2-3, with D perhaps being TRBD1 or TRBD2 (5 bases each). V shed 5 bases and J shed 9 bases, with 12 bases lying between them. There are 12 residues in the CDR3. Germline CDR1 is SGHTA and CDR2 is FQGTGA. The CDR3 region has the DNA TGTGCCAGCAGCGTCGGGGCGGGCACGCAGTATTTT. Encoded protein: CASSVGAGTQYF.

This chain joins TRBV7-8 and TRBJ1-1; the D gene is possibly TRBD1 (5 bases). There are 15 residues in the CDR3. V shed 0 bases and J shed 1 base, with 9 bases lying between them. Germline V gene sequence: CDR1 SGHVS, CDR2 FQNEAQ. CDR3 in DNA: TGTGCCAGCAGCTTAGCGCGGGGGGGGAACACTGAAGCTTTCTTT. It is translated as CASSLARGGNTEAFF.

The table lists this clonotype with many counts. The chain joins TRBV20-1 to TRBJ2-4; 8 bases are shared with TRBD1. Germline V lookup: CDR1 DFQATT, CDR2 SNEGSKA (reference sequence). Trimming cost V 6 bases and J 0 bases; bases outside gene matches: 4. The CDR3 spans 14 residues. The CDR3, as DNA: TGCAGTGCCCTGGACAGGGTAGCCAAAAACATTCAGTACTTC. This gives the protein CSALDRVAKNIQYF.

The sample holds a few counts of this clonotype. The chain is built from TRBV4-3 and TRBJ1-1; a possible D gene is TRBD1 (5 bases). Germline CDR1 is LGHNA and CDR2 is YSLEER. Trimming left V 0 bases short and J 0 bases short, with 8 bases between. The CDR3 consists of 15 residues. In DNA, the CDR3 is TGCGCCAGCAGCCAAGAAAGACAGCTGAACACTGAAGCTTTCTTT. Its translation is CASSQERQLNTEAFF.